The 24 T cell receptor beta chains listed next were all sequenced from one sample in a study of CD8 T cells in ankylosing spondylitis. Their recognized antigens are unknown. Study-level findings and limits: Ankylosing spondylitis blood appeared to carry a characteristic TCR beta motif of under ten highly homologous variants.

TCRdb reprocessed the 5' RACE reads with MiXCR, giving one entry per CDR3 protein. The table shows around 770,000 distinct CDR3 sequences, with 15% to 20% occurring only once. The sample taken for sequencing was blood, either unsorted or a sorted T cell fraction (not recorded which). These TCRs come from a male donor with ankylosing spondylitis.

The V and J genes are TRBV6-2 or TRBV6-3 and TRBJ1-5; no firm D call. From germline, CDR1 is MNHEY and CDR2 SVGEGT. With 0 bases removed from V and 4 bases from J, the gap between germline ends came to 7 bases. The CDR3 runs to 14 residues. Written as DNA, the CDR3 is TGTGCCAGCAGTTACTCGTGGCTTAATCAGCCCCAGCATTTT. It yields the protein CASSYSWLNQPQHF.

V is TRBV6-5 and J is TRBJ2-7, with D perhaps given as TRBD1 or TRBD2 (5 bases each). CDR1 and CDR2 from the germline V gene are MNHEY and SVGAGI. The V end lost 0 bases, the J end lost 5 bases, and 14 bases lay between the germline ends. The length of the CDR3 is 15 residues. The CDR3 region has the DNA TGTGCCAGCAGTTACTCGAGGGGCGAGGGCCACGAGCAGTACTTC. Its protein product is CASSYSRGEGHEQYF.

The chain uses TRBV2 and TRBJ1-6, with D possibly TRBD1 on 6 matching bases. V lost 6 bases and J 6 bases, leaving 12 bases between the germline ends. CDR3 length equals 14 residues. From germline, CDR1 is SNHLY and CDR2 FYNNEI. The CDR3 loop reads CASRRGAGNSPLHF. The DNA of the CDR3 is TGTGCCAGCAGGAGGGGGGCGGGTAATTCACCCCTCCACTTT.

In its sample, this clonotype was seen a few times. The chain carries TRBV12-3 or TRBV12-4 and TRBJ2-3, with D perhaps matching TRBD1 (6 bases). The CDR3 spans 15 residues. Trimming left V 2 bases short and J 0 bases short, with 9 bases between. In DNA form, the CDR3 reads TGTGCCAGCAGTTTAAGGACAGCTAGCACAGATACGCAGTATTTT. This encodes CASSLRTASTDTQYF.

The V call is TRBV5-4, the J call TRBJ2-4; 7 nucleotides align to TRBD1. V dropped 0 bases and J dropped 12; count of bases not matched to a gene: 6. Germline CDR1 is SGHNT and CDR2 is YYREEE (reference sequence). This CDR3 is 13 amino acids long. The chain's CDR3 is CASSLDRGGDQYF. CDR3 bases: TGTGCCAGCAGCTTGGACAGGGGTGGGGATCAGTACTTC.

This rearrangement joins TRBV7-2 to TRBJ2-1; 7 bases match TRBD1. Per germline, CDR1 SGHTA and CDR2 FQGNSA. There are 14 residues in the CDR3. Trimming cost V 5 bases and J 10 bases; bases outside gene matches: 11. This CDR3 reads CASSPGTAHQEQFF. The CDR3 DNA reads TGTGCCAGCAGCCCAGGGACAGCCCATCAAGAGCAGTTCTTC.

V is TRBV3-1 and J is TRBJ2-1; TRBD1 aligns across 9 bases. Germline V gene sequence: CDR1 LGHDT, CDR2 YNNKEL (reference sequence). The CDR3 extends over 15 amino acids. The trim removed 0 bases at V and 8 bases at J, leaving 5 bases unmatched. Written as DNA, the CDR3 is TGTGCCAGCAGCCAAGAGACAGGGGGGGCCTATGAGCAGTTCTTC. This gives the protein CASSQETGGAYEQFF.

This clonotype was counted only a few times. The genes are TRBV20-1 and TRBJ1-5; D not certain. Germline-derived CDR1 and CDR2 are DFQATT and SNEGSKA (reference sequence). The CDR3 sequence is 13 residues long. V lost 3 bases, J lost 0 bases, and 6 bases lay in between. The CDR3, as DNA: TGCAGTGCTAGTGGGAGTAGCAATCAGCCCCAGCATTTT. Translation: CSASGSSNQPQHF.

This clonotype turned up a few times. The chain employs TRBV5-1 and TRBJ1-6; D is unclear. The V end was cut by 2 bases, the J end by 7 bases, with 7 bases between. This CDR3 comprises 13 residues. Germline values: CDR1 SGHRS, CDR2 YFSETQ. The CDR3 loop is CASSFDLNSPLHF. The CDR3 nucleotides read TGCGCCAGCAGCTTCGACCTCAATTCACCCCTCCACTTT.

The rearrangement joins TRBV20-1 to TRBJ2-3; D is perhaps TRBD1 or TRBD2 (5 bases each). Trimming took off 4 bases at V and 3 bases at J, with 14 bases between the two ends. Looked up from germline, CDR1 is DFQATT and CDR2 is SNEGSKA (reference sequence). The CDR3 consists of 14 residues. The CDR3 spells CSATGTQRTDTQYF. In DNA, the CDR3 is TGCAGTGCTACCGGGACCCAAAGGACAGATACGCAGTATTTT.

The chain is built from TRBV20-1 and TRBJ2-3, with D possibly being TRBD1 (6 bases). This CDR3 region has 15 residues. V gave up 0 bases and J gave up 2 bases, with 12 bases separating them. Germline loops: CDR1 DFQATT, CDR2 SNEGSKA (reference sequence). The CDR3 protein is CSAREPRGITDTQYF. The DNA of the CDR3 is TGCAGTGCTAGAGAACCGAGGGGGATCACAGATACGCAGTATTTT.

This clonotype was seen more than once but under ten times. The chain employs TRBV12-3 or TRBV12-4 and TRBJ2-1, with D perhaps matching TRBD1 or TRBD2 (5 bases each). The V gene lost 4 bases and the J gene lost 12 bases, with 28 bases spanning the gap. The CDR3 has 17 residues. The CDR3 DNA sequence: TGTGCCAGCAGTTCAACTGCCGGGACGGAGCAGACCGCTGGGCAGTTCTTC. It specifies CASSSTAGTEQTAGQFF.

Many counts were recorded for this clonotype. The junction departs from the called germline gene at one end, perhaps through a read error. V gene TRBV5-1 combines with J gene TRBJ2-2; tentatively, D is TRBD1 (5 bases). The CDR3 is 14 amino acids. Germline V gene data show CDR1 as SGHRS and CDR2 as YFSETQ. The CDR3 bases are TGTGCCAGCAGCTTAGCCACAGGAACCGGGGAGCTGTTTTTT. Translated, it gives CASSLATGTGELFF. Filled out from reference TRBV5-1 and TRBJ2-2, the complete variable domain reads KAGVTQTPRYLIKTRGQQVTLSCSPISGHRSVSWYQQTPGQGLQFLFEYFSETQRNKGNFPGRFSGRQFSNSRSEMNVSTLELGDSALYLCASSLATGTGELFFGEGSRLTVL.

This clonotype was seen at least ten times. The J gene is TRBJ2-1, the V gene TRBV7-2, with a tentative D call TRBD2 (5 bases). Germline CDR1 and CDR2: SGHTA and FQGNSA. The CDR3 runs 12 residues. Trimming stripped 1 base from V and 10 bases from J, with 8 bases between. Here the CDR3 DNA reads TGTGCCAGCAGCTTAGTAGGCGGGGAGCAGTTCTTC. It yields the protein CASSLVGGEQFF.

A few counts support this clonotype. The rearrangement joins TRBV20-1 to TRBJ1-6; D perhaps matches TRBD1 (6 bases). The CDR3 spans 15 residues. Germline-derived CDR1 and CDR2 are DFQATT and SNEGSKA (reference sequence). V dropped 6 bases and J dropped 5 bases, with 17 bases sitting between them. The CDR3 coding sequence is TGCAGTGCCAGTCCCTCGGGACACGATAATTCACCCCTCCACTTT. Translating gives CSASPSGHDNSPLHF.

The chain couples TRBV28 to TRBJ1-5, with 9 bases fitting TRBD1. The CDR3 runs to 17 residues. Germline values: CDR1 MDHEN, CDR2 SYDVKM. With V trimmed by 0 bases and J by 9 bases, 12 bases remained unmatched. In nucleotides, the CDR3 is TGTGCCAGCAGTTTATGGGGCCGGGGACAGGGTGGTTCGCCCCAGCATTTT. This encodes CASSLWGRGQGGSPQHF.

There are a few counts of this clonotype. The chain is built from TRBV11-1 and TRBJ1-2; no clear D. The CDR3 has 14 amino acids. Trimming took off 2 bases at V and 2 bases at J, with 9 bases between the two ends. Germline V gene lookup returns CDR1 SGHAT and CDR2 FQDESV (reference sequence). Here the CDR3 reads CASSLSRGNYGYTF. The CDR3 nucleotides read TGTGCCAGCAGCTTATCTAGAGGGAACTATGGCTACACCTTC.

This clonotype was detected only a few times. V is TRBV20-1 and J is TRBJ2-5; TRBD2 matches at 9 bases. The V segment lost 0 bases and the J segment 2 bases; nucleotides outside the gene matches: 4. This CDR3 has 15 amino acids. The germline V gene encodes CDR1 DFQATT and CDR2 SNEGSKA (reference sequence). The CDR3 bases are TGCAGTGCTAGAGAGCTAGCGGGGAGACAAGAGACCCAGTACTTC. This translates into CSARELAGRQETQYF.

The rearrangement uses TRBV15 and TRBJ1-2; D is possibly TRBD1 (5 bases). Germline V gene lookup returns CDR1 LNHNV and CDR2 YYDKDF (reference sequence). V dropped 1 base and J dropped 0 bases, with 9 bases sitting between them. This CDR3 is 15 amino acids long. This CDR3 is CATSRGEGTNYGYTF. The CDR3 region has the DNA TGTGCCACCAGCAGAGGCGAGGGGACTAACTATGGCTACACCTTC.

The chain carries TRBV20-1 and TRBJ2-1; maybe TRBD2 (7 bases). Germline-derived CDR1 and CDR2 are DFQATT and SNEGSKA (reference sequence). The CDR3 is made up of 13 amino acids. DNA of the CDR3: TGCAAACCGGCGGGGGCTGGCGACAATGAGCAGTTCTTC. It codes for CKPAGAGDNEQFF.

This clonotype was seen a handful of times. This chain connects TRBV27 to TRBJ2-1, with 8 bases lining up with TRBD2. The CDR3 contains 17 residues. The trim removed 6 bases at V and 5 bases at J, leaving 15 bases unmatched. Germline V lookup: CDR1 MNHEY, CDR2 SMNVEV (reference sequence). CDR3 nucleotide sequence: TGTGCCAGCAGCGGTTACCTTACTAGCGGAGGGAACAATGAGCAGTTCTTC. Its translation is CASSGYLTSGGNNEQFF.

The table lists this clonotype with many counts. This chain links TRBV12-3 or TRBV12-4 with TRBJ1-4; possibly TRBD1 for D (6 bases). Trimming stripped 6 bases from V and 2 bases from J, with 16 bases between. The CDR3 runs 16 residues. The CDR3 loop is CASSTGLESTNEKLFF. In nucleotides, the CDR3 is TGTGCCAGCAGCACAGGGTTGGAGTCGACTAATGAAAAACTGTTTTTT.

A few counts support this clonotype. This sequence joins TRBV7-2 and TRBJ2-7, with D perhaps matching TRBD2 (5 bases). Per the germline V gene, CDR1 is SGHTA and CDR2 is FQGNSA. Trimming cost V 1 base and J 4 bases, with 14 bases left between them. The CDR3 runs to 15 residues. CDR3 residues: CASSLEPSGEYEQYF. For the CDR3, the DNA is TGTGCCAGCAGCTTAGAGCCCTCCGGGGAATACGAGCAGTACTTC.

V gene TRBV15 combines with J gene TRBJ2-1, with D perhaps given as TRBD1 or TRBD2 (5 bases each). V dropped 2 bases and J dropped 6 bases, with 17 bases sitting between them. The length of the CDR3 is 16 residues. Germline V gene data show CDR1 as LNHNV and CDR2 as YYDKDF (reference sequence). As DNA, the CDR3 is TGTGCCACCAGCAGACAAGCCGGGACGTCTGGCAATGAGCAGTTCTTC. It codes for CATSRQAGTSGNEQFF. The variable domain in full, completed from reference TRBV15 and TRBJ2-1, reads DAMVIQNPRYQVTQFGKPVTLSCSQTLNHNVMYWYQQKSSQAPKLLFHYYDKDFNNEADTPDNFQSRRPNTSFCFLDIRSPGLGDTAMYLCATSRQAGTSGNEQFFGPGTRLTVL.